A single sample is the source of the 27 T cell receptor beta chains below, sequenced in a study of blood T cell repertoires in COVID-19. Measured with immunoSEQ multiplex PCR; TCRdb has only the in-frame clones, and not every one. Altogether approximately 110,000 clones are present, roughly 79% being singletons, with the ten largest covering over 8.5%. The sample comprised peripheral blood. These TCRs come from a woman in her 70s with acute or convalescent COVID-19.

This clone was seen a single time. This rearrangement joins TRBV5-4 to TRBJ2-7; 8 bases agree with TRBD2. Germline-derived CDR1 and CDR2 are SGHNT and YYREEE (reference sequence). V shed 0 bases, J shed 8 bases, and the junction held 10 bases outside the gene matches. CDR3 size: 15 residues. For the CDR3, the DNA is TGTGCCAGCAGCTTGGAGGGTAGCGGGGCTCTCAAGCAGTACTTC. Protein sequence: CASSLEGSGALKQYF.

This clone appeared once. This sequence joins TRBV4-3 and TRBJ1-1, with D hard to call. V gave up 0 bases and J gave up 4 bases, with 9 bases separating them. This CDR3 spans 14 amino acids. The V gene's germline CDR1 is LGHNA and CDR2 YSLEER. DNA for the CDR3: TGCGCCAGCAGCCAAGATAGAACTAGCACTGAAGCTTTCTTT. Translating gives CASSQDRTSTEAFF.

The chain links TRBV2 to TRBJ2-2; D might be TRBD1 (5 bases). CDR1 is SNHLY, CDR2 FYNNEI, per germline. The CDR3 has 14 amino acids. Trimming shortened V by 5 bases and J by 2 bases, and 9 bases separated the two germline ends. The CDR3 DNA is TGTGCCAGCAGTATAGACAGCAACACCGGGGAGCTGTTTTTT. Its translation: CASSIDSNTGELFF.

The V gene is TRBV4-3, the J gene TRBJ2-1; the match to TRBD1 covers 7 bases. Germline V gene data show CDR1 as LGHNA and CDR2 as YSLEER. The CDR3 is made up of 22 amino acids. Trimming removed 1 base from V and 6 bases from J; junction bases left unmatched: 27. DNA of the CDR3: TGCGCCAGCAGCCAAGGCCTTCGTGGGGGTACCGGACAGGCCAAGGGACCCAATGAGCAGTTCTTC. Translating gives CASSQGLRGGTGQAKGPNEQFF.

This chain connects TRBV30 to TRBJ2-7, with 7 bases lining up with TRBD1. Germline V CDR1 and CDR2: GTSNPN, SVGIG (reference sequence). This CDR3 has 13 residues. The V and J ends lost 5 bases and 0 bases, in that order; junction bases with no gene match: 4. The CDR3 here is CAWRTGVSYEQYF. CDR3 DNA sequence: TGTGCCTGGCGGACAGGTGTCTCCTACGAGCAGTACTTC.

The rearrangement links TRBV4-3 to TRBJ2-1; 12 nucleotides line up with TRBD2. Trimming removed 0 bases from V and 2 bases from J; junction bases left unmatched: 5. The CDR3 covers 18 residues. Germline loops: CDR1 LGHNA, CDR2 YSLEER. This CDR3 is CASSQDLTSGGPYNEQFF. The CDR3 DNA is TGCGCCAGCAGCCAAGATCTCACTAGCGGGGGGCCCTACAATGAGCAGTTCTTC.

This clone appeared a few times. The chain has TRBV11-2 and TRBJ2-2; maybe TRBD1 (6 bases). This CDR3 is 13 amino acids long. V shed 4 bases and J shed 7 bases, with 10 bases lying between them. Germline CDR1 SGHAT, CDR2 FQNNGV. The CDR3 sequence is CASSSRGNGELFF. CDR3 nucleotide sequence: TGTGCCAGCAGCTCCAGGGGTAACGGGGAGCTGTTTTTT.

In regard to this clone: Other DNA sequences of this sample code for an identical CDR3. The J gene is TRBJ1-1, the V gene TRBV30; 8 nucleotides agree with TRBD1. J gave up 4 bases and V 0 bases, and 1 base lay outside the gene matches. The CDR3 is made up of 13 amino acids. In germline, CDR1 is GTSNPN, CDR2 SVGIG (reference sequence). For the CDR3, the DNA is TGTGCCTGGAGTGTAGACAGGGGCACTGAAGCTTTCTTT. It translates to CAWSVDRGTEAFF.

There are a few counts of this clone. This chain connects TRBV28 to TRBJ1-3; possibly TRBD1 for D (6 bases). Trimming cost V 4 bases and J 4 bases, with 20 bases left between them. The length of the CDR3 is 17 residues. CDR1 is MDHEN, CDR2 SYDVKM, per germline. Here the CDR3 DNA reads TGTGCCAGCAGTTCCCAACAGGGTACGGGCCTCGGAAACACCATATATTTT. Protein product: CASSSQQGTGLGNTIYF.

This sequence joins TRBV30 and TRBJ2-3; 9 nucleotides line up with TRBD2. This CDR3 contains 14 residues. The junction had 2 bases not matched to a gene; V was cut back by 3 bases and J by 1 base. Per germline, CDR1 GTSNPN and CDR2 SVGIG (reference sequence). The DNA for the CDR3 is TGTGCCTGGAGGGTAGCGGGGGGCACAGATACGCAGTATTTT. Translating it yields CAWRVAGGTDTQYF.

This clone occurred a few times. This chain joins TRBV2 and TRBJ2-1; D not certain. Looked up from germline, CDR1 is SNHLY and CDR2 is FYNNEI. V was pared by 8 bases and J by 10 bases, with 9 bases between. The CDR3 has 10 residues. This CDR3 reads CASVSLEQFF. The CDR3 region has the DNA TGTGCCAGCGTTAGCCTAGAGCAGTTCTTC.

This chain links TRBV19 with TRBJ1-1; possible D gene TRBD1, 5 bases. Germline CDR1 and CDR2: LNHDA and SQIVND (reference sequence). The V end lost 3 bases, the J end lost 1 base, and 15 bases lay between the germline ends. CDR3 length: 16 amino acids. CDR3 bases: TGTGCCAGTAGTATGACCCTCACAGGTAGGAACACTGAAGCTTTCTTT. Translated: CASSMTLTGRNTEAFF.

The chain joins TRBV11-2 to TRBJ1-2; TRBD1 matches 9 bases. Unmatched junction bases numbered 7, after V lost 4 bases and J lost 7 bases. Germline V gene lookup returns CDR1 SGHAT and CDR2 FQNNGV. The CDR3 spans 14 residues. The chain's CDR3 is CASSSYRGRSGYTF. CDR3 nucleotide sequence: TGTGCCAGCAGCTCGTACAGGGGGCGGAGTGGCTACACCTTC.

This chain links TRBV30 with TRBJ1-5; the match to TRBD1 covers 8 bases. There are 14 residues in the CDR3. Germline V gene data show CDR1 as GTSNPN and CDR2 as SVGIG (reference sequence). With V trimmed by 2 bases and J by 4 bases, 4 bases remained unmatched. CDR3 sequence (DNA): TGTGCCTGGAGTCCTGGGACAGGTAATCAGCCCCAGCATTTT. Its protein product is CAWSPGTGNQPQHF.

V is TRBV12-5 and J is TRBJ1-6, with TRBD1 identical over 9 bases. The CDR3 is 14 amino acids. The V and J ends lost 1 base and 8 bases, in that order; junction bases with no gene match: 0. Germline V gene data show CDR1 as LGHNT and CDR2 as FRNRAP. The CDR3 region is CASGLGDRDSPLHF. Here the CDR3 DNA reads TGTGCTAGTGGTTTGGGGGACAGGGATTCACCCCTCCACTTT.

The chain uses TRBV7-6 and TRBJ1-5; D perhaps matches TRBD1 (6 bases). The germline V gene encodes CDR1 SGHVS and CDR2 FNYEAQ. V lost 0 bases and J lost 4, with 13 bases in between. CDR3 length equals 16 residues. The CDR3 coding sequence is TGTGCCAGCAGCTTAGCGGGCAGGGGAGTTAATCAGCCCCAGCATTTT. Encoded protein: CASSLAGRGVNQPQHF. Looking up the rest from reference TRBV7-6 and TRBJ1-5 gives the full variable domain: GAGVSQSPRYKVTKRGQDVALRCDPISGHVSLYWYRQALGQGPEFLTYFNYEAQQDKSGLPNDRFSAERPEGSISTLTIQRTEQRDSAMYRCASSLAGRGVNQPQHFGDGTRLSIL.

The rearrangement links TRBV29-1 to TRBJ2-5, with TRBD1 as a possible D gene (5 bases). The CDR3 totals 12 residues. The V gene's germline CDR1 is SQVTM and CDR2 ANQGSEA. V was clipped by 6 bases and J by 3 bases, with 11 bases between them. CDR3 in amino acids: CSVDQGEETQYF. CDR3 in DNA: TGCAGCGTCGACCAGGGCGAAGAGACCCAGTACTTC. Full variable domain (missing parts from reference TRBV29-1 and TRBJ2-5): SAVISQKPSRDICQRGTSLTIQCQVDSQVTMMFWYRQQPGQSLTLIATANQGSEATYESGFVIDKFPISRPNLTFSTLTVSNMSPEDSSIYLCSVDQGEETQYFGPGTRLLVL.

The chain recombines TRBV7-8 with TRBJ2-2; 9 bases agree with TRBD1. V gave up 5 bases and J gave up 7 bases; unmatched junction bases: 8. Germline CDR1 is SGHVS and CDR2 is FQNEAQ. The CDR3 is 15 residues long. DNA of the CDR3: TGTGCCAGCAGCCGATTACAGGGGGCGGACGGGGAGCTGTTTTTT. Translated, it gives CASSRLQGADGELFF.

The chain employs TRBV11-2 and TRBJ2-3; tentatively, D is TRBD1 (6 bases). The length of the CDR3 is 17 residues. V lost 4 bases to trimming and J lost 4 bases, with 21 bases between them. Germline CDR1 and CDR2: SGHAT and FQNNGV. The CDR3: CASSWTARANRADTQYF. Written as DNA, the CDR3 is TGTGCCAGCAGCTGGACAGCGAGAGCCAACCGCGCAGATACGCAGTATTTT.

The rearrangement joins TRBV5-1 to TRBJ1-2; 7 bases match TRBD1. Germline CDR1 and CDR2: SGHRS and YFSETQ. This CDR3 comprises 14 residues. The V gene end was trimmed by 0 bases and the J gene end by 3 bases; junction bases not matched to a gene: 2. The CDR3 nucleotides are TGCGCCAGCAGCTTGGAAGGACAGGACTATGGCTACACCTTC. It translates to CASSLEGQDYGYTF.

This clone was counted between two and nine times. The chain couples TRBV5-4 to TRBJ2-2, with TRBD2 matching 12 bases. Germline-derived CDR1 and CDR2 are SGHNT and YYREEE (reference sequence). The CDR3 extends over 17 amino acids. The J segment lost 5 bases and the V segment lost 0 bases, leaving 5 bases of the junction unmatched. CDR3 DNA sequence: TGTGCCAGCAGCTTGGGGACTAGCGGGGCGAGAACCGGGGAGCTGTTTTTT. This codes for CASSLGTSGARTGELFF. The full variable domain, in which reference TRBV5-4 and TRBJ2-2 provide the parts outside the CDR3, is ETGVTQSPTHLIKTRGQQVTLRCSSQSGHNTVSWYQQALGQGPQFIFQYYREEENGRGNFPPRFSGLQFPNYSSELNVNALELDDSALYLCASSLGTSGARTGELFFGEGSRLTVL.

The V and J genes are TRBV6-2 or TRBV6-3 and TRBJ1-5; unclear D gene. CDR1 is MNHEY, CDR2 SVGEGT, per germline. This CDR3 is 14 amino acids long. Trimming cost V 6 bases and J 1 base, with 10 bases left between them. CDR3 bases: TGTGCCAGCAGCGCTGCCCGGAGCAATCAGCCCCAGCATTTT. This sequence encodes CASSAARSNQPQHF.

The rearrangement joins TRBV5-1 to TRBJ2-3; 7 bases match TRBD2. Germline loops: CDR1 SGHRS, CDR2 YFSETQ. Trimming took 6 bases from V and 4 from J; bases not matched to a gene: 5. The CDR3 has 13 residues. The CDR3, as DNA: TGCGCCAGCATGGTGGGAGGGCCAGATACGCAGTATTTT. Encoded protein: CASMVGGPDTQYF.

The chain is built from TRBV6-5 and TRBJ1-2, with D unclear. The V and J ends lost 7 bases and 7 bases respectively, with 19 bases between them. The CDR3 extends over 14 amino acids. CDR1 MNHEY and CDR2 SVGAGI come from the germline V gene. The CDR3 sequence: CASTRTGRTAGYTF. CDR3 in DNA: TGTGCCAGCACACGGACGGGCAGGACTGCTGGCTACACCTTC.

The gene calls are TRBV5-6 and TRBJ2-5; tentatively, D is TRBD2 (6 bases). The CDR3 runs to 17 residues. V was clipped by 4 bases and J by 3 bases, with 22 bases between them. CDR1 and CDR2 from the germline V gene are SGHDT and YYEEEE. The CDR3 sequence: CASSPWGDWNRKETQYF. As DNA, the CDR3 is TGTGCCAGCAGCCCTTGGGGGGACTGGAACCGGAAAGAGACCCAGTACTTC.

The rearrangement joins TRBV4-3 to TRBJ2-7; 8 bases align to TRBD1. Unmatched junction bases numbered 8, after V lost 4 bases and J lost 3 bases. The CDR3 runs to 15 residues. The germline CDR1 and CDR2 sequences are LGHNA and YSLEER. DNA of the CDR3: TGCGCCAGCAGCCCTGGGACAGGTCCCGACTACGAGCAGTACTTC. Encoded protein: CASSPGTGPDYEQYF.

The chain joins TRBV19 to TRBJ1-1; D might be TRBD1 (6 bases). Germline values: CDR1 LNHDA, CDR2 SQIVND (reference sequence). Trimming left V 7 bases short and J 1 base short, with 13 bases between. The CDR3 extends over 14 amino acids. The CDR3: CASTPGHQNTEAFF. The CDR3 bases are TGTGCCAGTACCCCGGGACACCAGAACACTGAAGCTTTCTTT.